The rows below give T cell receptor beta chains drawn from one sample of a study of blood T cell repertoires in COVID-19. The protocol was immunoSEQ multiplex PCR, while the TCRdb copy is restricted to in-frame clones and leaves out a portion. The table records around 100,000 clones, 85% to 90% of them present only once. Specimen: peripheral blood. Receptors originate from a human donor in a cohort sampled during active COVID-19. Both conserved end residues are part of each CDR3. Fields, in order: D gene, clone size, V gene, J gene, CDR3 DNA, CDR3 protein. The D gene is left open where the match is weak. Clone size appears in some rows only: once, few, many, or a class for an expanded clone.

>-|-|TRBV18|TRBJ1-2
TGTGCCAGCTCACCACCGAGCGGACCTCGGGGCTACACCTTC
CASSPPSGPRGYTF
>TRBD2|-|TRBV11-2|TRBJ2-7
TGTGCCAGCAGCTTTTCTAGCGGGGCCTCCTACGAGCAGTACTTC
CASSFSSGASYEQYF
>-|-|TRBV3-1/TRBV3-2|TRBJ2-3
TGTGCCAGCAGCCAAGTAGGGGGAAATACGCAGTATTTT
CASSQVGGNTQYF
>TRBD1|-|TRBV3-1/TRBV3-2|TRBJ1-1
TGTGCCAGCAGCCAAGGTCTACAGGGGATGGGCACTGAAGCTTTCTTT
CASSQGLQGMGTEAFF
>TRBD2|-|TRBV5-1|TRBJ2-7
TGCGCCAGCAGCCTACAAGCTAGCGGTGACGAGCAGTACTTC
CASSLQASGDEQYF
>TRBD1|-|TRBV6-6|TRBJ1-6
TGTGCCAGCAGCCGGGACAGGGATTCACCCCTCCACTTT
CASSRDRDSPLHF
>-|-|TRBV5-1|TRBJ2-7
TGCGCCAGCAGCCATGACAATTCCTACGAGCAGTACTTC
CASSHDNSYEQYF
>TRBD1|-|TRBV5-6|TRBJ2-7
TGTGCCAGCAGCCCAAGGGACAGGCGCCCGAGGGAGCAGTACTTC
CASSPRDRRPREQYF
>TRBD2|-|TRBV11-2|TRBJ2-4
TGTGCCAGCAGTGTTGCGGGGGGGGGAGCCAAAAACATTCAGTACTTC
CASSVAGGGAKNIQYF
>-|-|TRBV5-1|TRBJ1-6
TGCGCCAGCCGGACAGCTATAAATTCACCCCTCCACTTT
CASRTAINSPLHF
>-|-|TRBV27|TRBJ1-2
TGTGCCAGCAGTTCCCACTGGGCAGGACAGCCATTCTATGGCTACACCTTC
CASSSHWAGQPFYGYTF
>-|many|TRBV5-1|TRBJ2-3
TGCGCCAGCAGCTTGCGAGATACGCAGTATTTT
CASSLRDTQYF
>TRBD2|-|TRBV4-3|TRBJ2-2
TGCGCCAGCAGCCAAGGCCTAGCGGTTAACACCGGGGAGCTGTTTTTT
CASSQGLAVNTGELFF
>-|-|TRBV21-1|TRBJ2-1
TGTGCCACCAGTTGTCCAGGGAACAATGAGCAGTTCTTC
CATSCPGNNEQFF
>-|-|TRBV11-2|TRBJ1-5
TGTGCCAGCAGCTTAGTTATCAATCAGCCCCAGCATTTT
CASSLVINQPQHF
>-|-|TRBV6-1|TRBJ1-2
TGTGCCAGCAGTGAATCGCAGGGGACGAACGGCTACACCTTC
CASSESQGTNGYTF
>-|-|TRBV19|TRBJ1-1
TGTGCCAGTAGTGAACAGGGAGTGGGGAACACTGAAGCTTTCTTT
CASSEQGVGNTEAFF
>-|-|TRBV6-5|TRBJ2-5
TGTGCCAGCAGTTACGCGGGGACCCAGTACTTC
CASSYAGTQYF
>-|-|TRBV9|TRBJ2-3
TGTGCCAGCAGCGTAACAGGGTGGGGCACAGATACGCAGTATTTT
CASSVTGWGTDTQYF
>-|-|TRBV12-5|TRBJ1-6
TGTGCTAGTGGTTCCTTTAATTCACCCCTCCACTTT
CASGSFNSPLHF
>-|few|TRBV29-1|TRBJ2-3
TGCAGCGTCCGAGGGGCAGGGGCAGATACGCAGTATTTT
CSVRGAGADTQYF
>TRBD1|-|TRBV6-6|TRBJ2-7
TGTGCCAGCAGTCTAACCGGGACAGGGGGTGTCGAGCAGTACTTC
CASSLTGTGGVEQYF
>-|-|TRBV6-2/TRBV6-3|TRBJ2-7
TGTGCCAGCAGTTACCGCCAGACCTACGAGCAGTACTTC
CASSYRQTYEQYF
>TRBD1|-|TRBV2|TRBJ1-1
TGTGCCAGCAGTGAAGACAGGGGGAACACTGAAGCTTTCTTT
CASSEDRGNTEAFF
>TRBD1|-|TRBV5-1|TRBJ1-5
TGCGCCAGCACAAGGGGGACAGATAGCAATCAGCCCCAGCATTTT
CASTRGTDSNQPQHF
>TRBD1|-|TRBV7-2|TRBJ1-6
TGTGCCAGCAGCCCAAAGACAGGGGATAATTCACCCCTCCACTTT
CASSPKTGDNSPLHF
>-|-|TRBV14|TRBJ2-7
TGTGCCAGCAGCCTACAGGGCGGAAGCTCCTACGAGCAGTACTTC
CASSLQGGSSYEQYF
>TRBD1|once|TRBV4-3|TRBJ2-3
TGCGCCAGCAGCCGAGCAACCCAGGGGGCAGTGGATACGCAGTATTTT
CASSRATQGAVDTQYF
>-|-|TRBV12-5|TRBJ2-5
TGTGCTAGTGGCTTCCGGGAGACCCAGTACTTC
CASGFRETQYF
>TRBD2|-|TRBV30|TRBJ2-3
TGTGCCTGGAGTGGAGTAGCGGGAGGAAGCACAGATACGCAGTATTTT
CAWSGVAGGSTDTQYF
>-|-|TRBV10-2|TRBJ1-2
TGCGCCAGCAGTGAGCCAGGGTATTCCAACTATGTCTACACCTTC
CASSEPGYSNYVYTF
>TRBD1|-|TRBV30|TRBJ1-1
TGTGCCACAGCTCCTCAGGGGGGAACTGAAGCTTTCTTT
CATAPQGGTEAFF
>TRBD1|-|TRBV4-1|TRBJ1-6
TGCGCCAGCAGCTCCCCCGGGACAGGGGTTGGCTCCTATAATTCACCCCTCCACTTT
CASSSPGTGVGSYNSPLHF
>-|-|TRBV2|TRBJ1-1
TGTGCCAGCAGTGAACCACTGAAAAACACTGAAGCTTTCTTT
CASSEPLKNTEAFF
>-|-|TRBV11-2|TRBJ2-3
TGTGCCAGCAGCTTAGGGGTAGCGACAGATACGCAGTATTTT
CASSLGVATDTQYF
>TRBD2|-|TRBV27|TRBJ2-1
TGTGCCAGCAGTTTACTGCGTGGGACTAGTATTTTGGGTGAGCAGTTCTTC
CASSLLRGTSILGEQFF